This TCR beta chain was retrieved from a study of regulatory T cells in long-lasting Graves disease. Described time point: newly diagnosed GD, antithyroid drugs for less than 3 months. Generation of the TCR library employed RNA extracted from PBMCs. This clonotype was detected ten times or more. The authors built TCR beta libraries using iRepertoire HTBI primers and Arm-PCR of CDR3 regions. Each CDR3 protein gets one entry after TCRdb re-called the multiplex PCR reads with MiXCR. This table holds 440,000 or so distinct CDR3 sequences, about 15% found once. These records were also assigned to another study, of T cells in Graves' hyperthyroidism and ophthalmopathy. This second report adds: The study excluded patients with uncontrolled infection, other autoimmune disease, pregnancy or lactation.

This sequence originates from a woman between 25 and 40 years old with Graves disease. The source material was peripheral blood mononuclear cells (PBMCs), sampled at new diagnosis, from a patient treated with antithyroid drugs.

CDR3 sequence reads: CSASRAGGNNEQFF. The CDR3 DNA sequence: TGCAGTGCTAGTCGGGCCGGGGGGAACAATGAGCAGTTCTTC. The chain couples TRBV20-1 to TRBJ2-1; TRBD2 agrees at 7 bases. CDR1 and CDR2 from the germline V gene are DFQATT and SNEGSKA (reference sequence). The J segment lost 5 bases and the V segment lost 3 bases, leaving 7 bases of the junction unmatched. The CDR3 loop spans 14 amino acids.